Below, 11 T cell receptor beta chains from the same sample are listed, as sequenced in a study of cytomegalovirus exposure and HLA in healthy donors. The PCR made use of 60 Vbeta and 13 Jbeta primers. The repertoire was sequenced with immunoSEQ multiplex PCR; TCRdb's copy has only in-frame clones and lacks some. The data contain about 130,000 clones, around 77% of them singletons. Input material: PBMCs. These receptors originate from a man in his fifties or sixties in good health and CMV-seronegative.

This sequence joins TRBV13 and TRBJ2-5; 9 bases line up with TRBD1. CDR1 and CDR2 (germline): PRHDT, FYEKMQ (reference sequence). This CDR3 comprises 15 residues. The J segment lost 2 bases and the V segment lost 5 bases, leaving 6 bases of the junction unmatched. The CDR3 loop reads CASSPPGQGQETQYF. Here the CDR3 DNA reads TGTGCCAGCAGCCCCCCGGGACAGGGTCAAGAGACCCAGTACTTC. The full variable domain, with the rest looked up from reference TRBV13 and TRBJ2-5, is AAGVIQSPRHLIKEKRETATLKCYPIPRHDTVYWYQQGPGQDPQFLISFYEKMQSDKGSIPDRFSAQQFSDYHSELNMSSLELGDSALYFCASSPPGQGQETQYFGPGTRLLVL.

V gene TRBV6-1 combines with J gene TRBJ2-1, with 10 bases identical to TRBD2. V gave up 3 bases and J gave up 9 bases; unmatched junction bases: 8. The V gene's germline CDR1 is MNHNS and CDR2 SASEGT. CDR3 length: 15 residues. The CDR3 reads CASSEVVAGGFEQFF. The CDR3 bases are TGTGCCAGCAGTGAGGTAGTAGCGGGAGGCTTTGAGCAGTTCTTC.

This chain links TRBV29-1 with TRBJ2-3; maybe TRBD2 (7 bases). This CDR3 is built from 15 residues. Trimming pared 7 bases from V and 2 bases from J, leaving 19 bases between. Germline V gene sequence: CDR1 SQVTM, CDR2 ANQGSEA. CDR3 nucleotides: TGCAGCGCTAGGGGGGGGGAAGCCGACACAGATACGCAGTATTTT. This codes for CSARGGEADTDTQYF.

The gene calls are TRBV2 and TRBJ2-5; 10 bases align to TRBD2. V shed 6 bases and J 1 base; nucleotides not matched to a gene: 2. The CDR3 is made up of 14 amino acids. The germline V gene has CDR1 SNHLY and CDR2 FYNNEI. The DNA of the CDR3 is TGTGCCAGCAGCCGACTAGCGGGCCAAGAGACCCAGTACTTC. This gives the protein CASSRLAGQETQYF.

The chain joins TRBV29-1 to TRBJ2-3; 7 bases match TRBD2. The CDR3 spans 13 residues. CDR1 SQVTM and CDR2 ANQGSEA come from the germline V gene. The V gene end was trimmed by 7 bases and the J gene end by 2 bases; junction bases not matched to a gene: 6. In DNA, the CDR3 is TGCAGCGCGGGGGAGGGAAACACAGATACGCAGTATTTT. This codes for CSAGEGNTDTQYF.

The CDR3 loop reads CASSPTGTSGPYEQYF. In DNA form, the CDR3 reads TGTGCCAGCAGCCCAACGGGAACGAGCGGACCCTACGAGCAGTACTTC. The rearrangement links TRBV5-5 to TRBJ2-7; D is possibly TRBD2 (5 bases). The germline CDR1 and CDR2 sequences are SGHKS and YYEKEE (reference sequence). This CDR3 spans 16 amino acids. V lost 4 bases and J 2 bases, leaving 19 bases between the germline ends. Filled out from reference TRBV5-5 and TRBJ2-7, the complete variable domain reads DAGVTQSPTHLIKTRGQQVTLRCSPISGHKSVSWYQQVLGQGPQFIFQYYEKEERGRGNFPDRFSARQFPNYSSELNVNALLLGDSALYLCASSPTGTSGPYEQYFGPGTRLTVT.

The gene calls are TRBV7-2 and TRBJ2-5, with TRBD1 as a possible D gene (6 bases). Germline V gives CDR1 SGHTA, CDR2 FQGNSA. The germline V and J ends were trimmed by 3 bases and 4 bases, with 18 bases remaining between them. CDR3 length: 16 residues. The CDR3 region is CASSLGAGTRGETQYF. CDR3 DNA: TGTGCCAGCAGCTTGGGCGCAGGGACACGTGGAGAGACCCAGTACTTC.

This clone was picked up a small number of times. The chain joins TRBV13 to TRBJ1-3; no clear D. V was shortened by 8 bases and J by 4 bases, with 9 bases between the two germline ends. CDR3 length: 12 amino acids. Germline CDR1 is PRHDT and CDR2 is FYEKMQ (reference sequence). CDR3 coding DNA: TGTGCCAGCGGTGGGGAGGGAAACACCATATATTTT. It encodes CASGGEGNTIYF.

The chain carries TRBV28 and TRBJ2-1; D is uncertain. The length of the CDR3 is 11 residues. Trimming pared 10 bases from V and 7 bases from J, leaving 11 bases between. CDR1 is MDHEN and CDR2 is SYDVKM in the germline V gene. The CDR3: CATVRLNEQFF. For the CDR3, the DNA is TGTGCCACTGTACGACTTAATGAGCAGTTCTTC.

The chain combines TRBV19 with TRBJ1-5, with 9 bases fitting TRBD1. V shed 1 base, J shed 7 bases, and the junction held 5 bases outside the gene matches. Germline CDR1 reads LNHDA; CDR2 reads SQIVND (reference sequence). The CDR3 runs to 15 residues. The CDR3 protein is CASSIGGQGRQPQHF. The DNA for the CDR3 is TGTGCCAGTAGTATAGGAGGACAGGGGCGCCAGCCCCAGCATTTT.

This clone was detected once. V gene TRBV5-1 combines with J gene TRBJ2-3, with 8 bases matching TRBD1. Germline lookup yields CDR1 SGHRS and CDR2 YFSETQ. The CDR3 is made up of 13 amino acids. With 7 bases clipped from V and 5 bases from J, the junction kept 6 bases outside the gene matches. For the CDR3, the DNA is TGCGCCAGCTCGACAGGGGTTGGAGATACGCAGTATTTT. Its translation: CASSTGVGDTQYF.